This T cell receptor (beta chain) appears in the sequencing data of a study of cytomegalovirus exposure and HLA in healthy donors. Note on this clone: Antigen unknown.

The CDR3 length is 13 residues. V trimming: 8 bases; J trimming: 1 base; junction bases outside the gene matches: 4. Looked up from germline, CDR1 is SNHLY and CDR2 is FYNNEI. PCR amplification relied on 60 Vbeta primers (plus 13 Jbeta primers). Assay used: immunoSEQ multiplex PCR; TCRdb lists only in-frame clones, some missing. The table records fewer than 200,000 clones, over 70% of them present only once. General study points: In a later analysis, V- and J-gene trimming of beta chains associated with a DCLRE1C missense variant, replicated independently. Most subjects had HLA-A and HLA-B alleles reportedly predicted accurately by TCR beta sequences.

This sequence joins TRBV2 and TRBJ2-5, with 7 bases identical to TRBD1. Source material: PBMCs. This clonotype originated in a woman under 40 in good health and CMV-seronegative. CDR3 in DNA: TGTGCCAGCCATGAGGGGGCCCAAGAGACCCAGTACTTC. It is translated as CASHEGAQETQYF.